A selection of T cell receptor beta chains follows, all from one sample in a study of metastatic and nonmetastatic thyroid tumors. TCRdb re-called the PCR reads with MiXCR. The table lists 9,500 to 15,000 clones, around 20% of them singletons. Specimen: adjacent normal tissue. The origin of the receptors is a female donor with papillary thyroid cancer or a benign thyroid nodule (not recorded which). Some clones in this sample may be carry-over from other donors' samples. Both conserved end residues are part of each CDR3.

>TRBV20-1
CSAPVPSPNYGYTF
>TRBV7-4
CASSYDEQFF
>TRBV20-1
CSATSGSRGTGELFF
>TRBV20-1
CSVGMLAGRGDEQFF
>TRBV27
CASSLSPAGAYGYTF
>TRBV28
CASILPFGHPQHF
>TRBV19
CASSTWTIRGYNEQFF
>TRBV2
CASSEGFEAFF
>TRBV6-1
CASSSRRSHTGELFF
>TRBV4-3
CASSQDGAIGGELFF
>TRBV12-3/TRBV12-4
CASRTVNTGEPFF
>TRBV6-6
CASSYSTTGDSTDTQYF
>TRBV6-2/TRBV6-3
CASSYSPGQGQYF
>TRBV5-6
CASSLGVGLSTNEKLFF
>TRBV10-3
CASIFPGESQPQHF
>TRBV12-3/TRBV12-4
CASRSGFQPQHF
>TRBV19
CASSIGNDYEQYF
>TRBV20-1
CSARDNRASGSWNEQFF
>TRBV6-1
CASSKRGTGVDEQFF
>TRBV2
CASSVAGGDGYTF
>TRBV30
CAWSVGFYGYTF
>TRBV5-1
CASLRGGSTDTQYF
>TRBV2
CASEGTGGYGYTF
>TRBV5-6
CASSTTPGGGEKLFF
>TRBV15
CATSRERGAGELFF
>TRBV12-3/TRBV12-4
CASSLNGASGNTGELFF
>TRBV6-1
CAAHGNRGRNLLEQYF
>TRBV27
CASRDRVLSNQPQHF
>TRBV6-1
CASSPRPPGQKTEQYF